This TCR beta chain comes out of a study of post-analysis software for immune sequencing data. This clonotype was found a few times. Its antigen is unidentified. This CDR3 comprises 13 residues. With 6 bases removed from V and 6 bases from J, the gap between germline ends came to 12 bases. The V gene's germline CDR1 is MNHEY and CDR2 SVGEGT. Whole-study results and caveats: About five TRBV segments occurring more often in patients than controls included TRBV5-6, TRBV5-1 and TRBV20-1.

TCR beta libraries were prepared from cDNA with unique molecular identifiers. TCRdb reanalysed the PCR reads using MiXCR and keeps one entry per CDR3 protein. The table records around 500,000 distinct CDR3 sequences, roughly 34% of them present only once. The chain joins TRBV6-2 or TRBV6-3 to TRBJ1-5, with a weak D call TRBD1 (5 bases). The sample comprised blood. This clonotype was obtained from a girl aged 2 to 17 with multiple sclerosis. CDR3 sequence (DNA): TGTGCCAGCAGCGACTCAGGGACTCAGCCCCAGCATTTT. Amino acids: CASSDSGTQPQHF.